These T cell receptor beta chains were read from a single sample in a study of T cells in Graves' hyperthyroidism and ophthalmopathy. MiXCR, applied by TCRdb to the multiplex PCR reads, yields one record per CDR3 protein. This sample has hundreds of thousands of distinct CDR3 sequences, with less than 25% found just once. Sequencing was done on a sample of blood. The receptors stem from a man aged 30 to 39 with Graves' ophthalmopathy. Each CDR3 is given with its conserved first and last residue. A D gene is named only where the DNA matches it firmly. Some rows have no size entry. The others give once, few or many, or a class for an expanded clone.

cdr3_nt: TGCGCCAGCAGCCAACAGAGTAGGGAGACCCAGTACTTC
cdr3_aa: CASSQQSRETQYF
j_call: TRBJ2-5
clone_size: -
d_call: -
v_call: TRBV5-1

cdr3_nt: TGTGCCAGCGGGACCCGGGTGTCGGACGAGCAGTACTTC
cdr3_aa: CASGTRVSDEQYF
j_call: TRBJ2-7
clone_size: many
d_call: -
v_call: TRBV12-3/TRBV12-4

cdr3_nt: TGTGCCAGCAGCCAAGGTGCGTCAGTCTCTGGAAACACCATATATTTT
cdr3_aa: CASSQGASVSGNTIYF
j_call: TRBJ1-3
clone_size: -
d_call: -
v_call: TRBV4-2

cdr3_nt: TGTGCCAGCAAGACAGGGACCCTCCCCGGGGAGCTGTTTTTT
cdr3_aa: CASKTGTLPGELFF
j_call: TRBJ2-2
clone_size: -
d_call: TRBD1
v_call: TRBV28

cdr3_nt: TGTGCCAGCAGCCCACTAGCGGGAGCTAATAGTAAGCAGTTCTTC
cdr3_aa: CASSPLAGANSKQFF
j_call: TRBJ2-1
clone_size: -
d_call: TRBD2
v_call: TRBV6-2/TRBV6-3

cdr3_nt: TGTGCCAGCAGTTCCAGGACAGGGGGCTCCTACGAGCAGTACTTC
cdr3_aa: CASSSRTGGSYEQYF
j_call: TRBJ2-7
clone_size: many
d_call: TRBD1
v_call: TRBV12-3/TRBV12-4

cdr3_nt: TGTGCCAGCAACGCAATCGGCTCCTATAATTCACCCCTCCACTTT
cdr3_aa: CASNAIGSYNSPLHF
j_call: TRBJ1-6
clone_size: -
d_call: -
v_call: TRBV2

cdr3_nt: TGTGCCAGCAGCTTAGGACTAGCGGGTGCCCAAGAGACCCAGTACTTC
cdr3_aa: CASSLGLAGAQETQYF
j_call: TRBJ2-5
clone_size: -
d_call: TRBD2
v_call: TRBV9

cdr3_nt: TGTGCCAGCCCACTGAAGGGGGCTAGAGGCTACACCTTC
cdr3_aa: CASPLKGARGYTF
j_call: TRBJ1-2
clone_size: many
d_call: TRBD1
v_call: TRBV7-2

cdr3_nt: TGTGCCAGCAGCTTATCCCCACACACAGATACGCAGTATTTT
cdr3_aa: CASSLSPHTDTQYF
j_call: TRBJ2-3
clone_size: -
d_call: -
v_call: TRBV7-3

cdr3_nt: TGCGCCAGCAGCTTGCTTCTAGCGGAGAGCACAGATACGCAGTATTTT
cdr3_aa: CASSLLLAESTDTQYF
j_call: TRBJ2-3
clone_size: few
d_call: TRBD2
v_call: TRBV5-1

cdr3_nt: TGTGCCTGGATCCAATTTTACGGGGGCCCCTATGGCTACACCTTC
cdr3_aa: CAWIQFYGGPYGYTF
j_call: TRBJ1-2
clone_size: few
d_call: -
v_call: TRBV30

cdr3_nt: TGCAGTGCTAGAGACGGGGAGAGGATACGGGAGACCCAGTACTTC
cdr3_aa: CSARDGERIRETQYF
j_call: TRBJ2-5
clone_size: few
d_call: -
v_call: TRBV20-1

cdr3_nt: TGTGCCAGCAGTCCTACGTCGATACTAGAAACCTGGGCCGGGGAGCTGTTTTTT
cdr3_aa: CASSPTSILETWAGELFF
j_call: TRBJ2-2
clone_size: few
d_call: -
v_call: TRBV27

cdr3_nt: TGCGCCAGCAGCCAAGATATAAAACATGCTAATGAAAAACTGTTTTTT
cdr3_aa: CASSQDIKHANEKLFF
j_call: TRBJ1-4
clone_size: -
d_call: -
v_call: TRBV4-3

cdr3_nt: TGCAGTGCTAGAGACCCGGCGGGGACAGTCTACAATGAGCAGTTCTTC
cdr3_aa: CSARDPAGTVYNEQFF
j_call: TRBJ2-1
clone_size: -
d_call: -
v_call: TRBV20-1

cdr3_nt: TGTGCCAGCAGCCAAACTATGGAGACAGGGGAAGCTTTCTTT
cdr3_aa: CASSQTMETGEAFF
j_call: TRBJ1-1
clone_size: few
d_call: TRBD1
v_call: TRBV3-1

cdr3_nt: TGTGCCAGCAGCTTACAGGGAGGCGCAGATACGCAGTATTTT
cdr3_aa: CASSLQGGADTQYF
j_call: TRBJ2-3
clone_size: few
d_call: -
v_call: TRBV7-3

cdr3_nt: TGTGCCTGGAGTCGGGGACAGGGGAACACTGAAGCTTTCTTT
cdr3_aa: CAWSRGQGNTEAFF
j_call: TRBJ1-1
clone_size: many
d_call: TRBD1
v_call: TRBV30

cdr3_nt: TGTGCCAGCAGCGGAAAAAGGCAGGGGAATGAGCAGTTCTTC
cdr3_aa: CASSGKRQGNEQFF
j_call: TRBJ2-1
clone_size: few
d_call: -
v_call: TRBV9

cdr3_nt: TGTGCCAGCAGCTTAGCGGCGGGTTCTTCGGAAGCTTTCTTT
cdr3_aa: CASSLAAGSSEAFF
j_call: TRBJ1-1
clone_size: many
d_call: -
v_call: TRBV11-2

cdr3_nt: TGTGCCAGCAGCTCGCAGGGTACCTATAATTCACCCCTCCACTTT
cdr3_aa: CASSSQGTYNSPLHF
j_call: TRBJ1-6
clone_size: few
d_call: -
v_call: TRBV7-6

cdr3_nt: TGTGCCAGCAGTTACAGTCCTGACCTAGCTTTCTTT
cdr3_aa: CASSYSPDLAFF
j_call: TRBJ1-1
clone_size: many
d_call: -
v_call: TRBV6-5

cdr3_nt: TGTGCCAGCAGCCAAGGACAGGCCAACACTGAAGCTTTCTTT
cdr3_aa: CASSQGQANTEAFF
j_call: TRBJ1-1
clone_size: many
d_call: TRBD1
v_call: TRBV18

cdr3_nt: TGTGCCAGCAGCTTTTACGACACTGAAGCTTTCTTT
cdr3_aa: CASSFYDTEAFF
j_call: TRBJ1-1
clone_size: -
d_call: -
v_call: TRBV5-8

cdr3_nt: TGCAGTGCTGTACCAGAGCGGTCATCCTACGAGCAGTACTTC
cdr3_aa: CSAVPERSSYEQYF
j_call: TRBJ2-7
clone_size: many
d_call: -
v_call: TRBV20-1

cdr3_nt: TGCAGCGTTCCGGGACAGCAAGAGACCCAGTACTTC
cdr3_aa: CSVPGQQETQYF
j_call: TRBJ2-5
clone_size: -
d_call: TRBD1
v_call: TRBV29-1

cdr3_nt: TGTGCCAGCAGCCCAACAGGGGGCATTAACACTGAAGCTTTCTTT
cdr3_aa: CASSPTGGINTEAFF
j_call: TRBJ1-1
clone_size: -
d_call: TRBD1
v_call: TRBV7-9

cdr3_nt: TGTGCCAGCAGCTTAGCGCGGAAAGGGAACAGGATTGAGCAGTTCTTC
cdr3_aa: CASSLARKGNRIEQFF
j_call: TRBJ2-1
clone_size: many
d_call: -
v_call: TRBV11-1

cdr3_nt: TGTGCCAGCAGCTTAGGGCCGGGACTAGCGAACACAGATACGCAGTATTTT
cdr3_aa: CASSLGPGLANTDTQYF
j_call: TRBJ2-3
clone_size: many
d_call: TRBD2
v_call: TRBV7-3

cdr3_nt: TGTGCCAGCAAAGGACGGCCCTCCGGACTAGCGGGAGGGCTGCACACCGGGGAGCTGTTTTTT
cdr3_aa: CASKGRPSGLAGGLHTGELFF
j_call: TRBJ2-2
clone_size: many
d_call: TRBD2
v_call: TRBV28

cdr3_nt: TGTGCCAGCAGTCCCTCGGACAGGCGATCCTACGAGCAGTACTTC
cdr3_aa: CASSPSDRRSYEQYF
j_call: TRBJ2-7
clone_size: few
d_call: TRBD1
v_call: TRBV12-3/TRBV12-4

cdr3_nt: TGTGCCAGCAGCTTGACGCGTACCGGGGAGCTGTTTTTT
cdr3_aa: CASSLTRTGELFF
j_call: TRBJ2-2
clone_size: many
d_call: -
v_call: TRBV28

cdr3_nt: TGTGCCATCAACGCAGGGACTAGCGGGAACCCAGATACGCAGTATTTT
cdr3_aa: CAINAGTSGNPDTQYF
j_call: TRBJ2-3
clone_size: few
d_call: TRBD2
v_call: TRBV10-3

cdr3_nt: TGTGCCAGCAGTGTTGCTAGCGGGAGGGCCTACAATGAGCAGTTCTTC
cdr3_aa: CASSVASGRAYNEQFF
j_call: TRBJ2-1
clone_size: -
d_call: TRBD2
v_call: TRBV2

cdr3_nt: TGCGCCAGCAGCCATCCTTTAGCGGGGAAGACCCAGTACTTC
cdr3_aa: CASSHPLAGKTQYF
j_call: TRBJ2-5
clone_size: few
d_call: TRBD2
v_call: TRBV4-1

cdr3_nt: TGTGCCAGCAGTGGAGGGGGACCCTCCTACGAGCAGTACTTC
cdr3_aa: CASSGGGPSYEQYF
j_call: TRBJ2-7
clone_size: -
d_call: -
v_call: TRBV2

cdr3_nt: TGCAGCCCTTCGATACGCACAGATACGCAGTATTTT
cdr3_aa: CSPSIRTDTQYF
j_call: TRBJ2-3
clone_size: few
d_call: -
v_call: TRBV29-1

cdr3_nt: TGCGCCAGCAGCTTCACGACTTCCCCGGGGGTCACTGAAGCTTTCTTT
cdr3_aa: CASSFTTSPGVTEAFF
j_call: TRBJ1-1
clone_size: -
d_call: -
v_call: TRBV5-1

cdr3_nt: TGTGCCAGCAGCTTTTTAGACGCCACGAACACCGGGGAGCTGTTTTTT
cdr3_aa: CASSFLDATNTGELFF
j_call: TRBJ2-2
clone_size: many
d_call: -
v_call: TRBV11-2

cdr3_nt: TGTGCCAGCAGCTTAGCTGCGAGGACTAGCGGGGATGTAACCCAGTACTTC
cdr3_aa: CASSLAARTSGDVTQYF
j_call: TRBJ2-5
clone_size: many
d_call: TRBD2
v_call: TRBV7-8